The present entry profiles one T cell receptor beta chain with its context. Its antigen remains unidentified. Alongside a J-beta primer mix, a sample-barcoded 5' primer served in a second PCR lasting about 6 to 11 cycles. Each cDNA molecule was tagged by a template-switch adaptor with 12 random nucleotides. TCRdb reprocessed the 5' RACE reads with MiXCR, giving one entry per CDR3 protein. This sample has about 800,000 distinct CDR3 sequences; roughly 60% occur once, and the top ten carry around 20%. These data come from a study of blood T cells in healthy people across ages. General observations from the study: While age rose, TCR beta diversity per million T cells dropped in a roughly linear way.

The CDR3 is 14 residues long. Per the germline V gene, CDR1 is SGHTA and CDR2 is FQGNSA. V lost 7 bases and J lost 5, with 17 bases in between. The sequence derives from a man aged 30 to 45 in good health. V usage is TRBV7-2 and J usage is TRBJ1-2, with unresolved D. Material: blood. In nucleotides, the CDR3 is TGTGCCAGCACCGGCGGGTCAGAGACATATGGCTACACCTTC. It encodes CASTGGSETYGYTF.